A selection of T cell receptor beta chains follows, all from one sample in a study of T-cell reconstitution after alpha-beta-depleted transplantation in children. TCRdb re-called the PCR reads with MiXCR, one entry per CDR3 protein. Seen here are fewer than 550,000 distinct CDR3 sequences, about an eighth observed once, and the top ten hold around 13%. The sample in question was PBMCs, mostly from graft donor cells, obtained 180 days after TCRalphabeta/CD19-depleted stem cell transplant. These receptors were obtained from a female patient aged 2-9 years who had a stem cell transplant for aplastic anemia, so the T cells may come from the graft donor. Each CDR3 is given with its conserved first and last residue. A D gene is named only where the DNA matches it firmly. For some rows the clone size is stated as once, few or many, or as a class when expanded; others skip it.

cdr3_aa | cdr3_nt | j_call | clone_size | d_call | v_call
CAISDAGSLRNSPLHF | TGTGCCATCAGTGATGCCGGGTCCCTTAGGAATTCACCCCTCCACTTT | TRBJ1-6 | - | - | TRBV10-3
CASSPGTVSQYEQYF | TGTGCCAGCTCACCGGGGACAGTCTCTCAGTACGAGCAGTACTTC | TRBJ2-7 | - | TRBD1 | TRBV18
CASSLEIMLAHEQYF | TGTGCCAGCAGCTTAGAGATTATGCTAGCTCACGAGCAGTACTTC | TRBJ2-7 | - | - | TRBV7-2
CSGATGGSNQPQHF | TGCAGTGGGGCGACGGGGGGGAGCAATCAGCCCCAGCATTTT | TRBJ1-5 | - | - | TRBV20-1
CASSPWVMGAKNIQYF | TGTGCCAGCAGCCCTTGGGTGATGGGGGCCAAAAACATTCAGTACTTC | TRBJ2-4 | - | - | TRBV7-9
CASSYVPSGSSETQYF | TGTGCCAGCAGTTACGTTCCTAGCGGGAGCTCAGAGACCCAGTACTTC | TRBJ2-5 | - | TRBD2 | TRBV6-5
CASSSRGFFGREDRVSTDTQYF | TGCGCCAGCAGCTCCAGGGGGTTCTTTGGGCGGGAGGACCGAGTAAGCACAGATACGCAGTATTTT | TRBJ2-3 | few | - | TRBV5-1
CASSLQAILSGRAASGANVLTF | TGCGCCAGCAGCCTACAAGCGATACTTAGTGGGAGGGCCGCCTCTGGGGCCAACGTCCTGACTTTC | TRBJ2-6 | - | TRBD2 | TRBV4-1
CASSLTSGSGAQYF | TGTGCCAGCAGCTTGACTAGCGGGAGTGGGGCCCAGTACTTC | TRBJ2-5 | few | TRBD2 | TRBV7-2
CASSLGTYSGNTIYF | TGTGCCAGCAGCTTAGGCACTTACTCTGGAAACACCATATATTTT | TRBJ1-3 | few | - | TRBV7-9
CASSSGTSGRAGSYNEQFF | TGTGCCAGCAGCTCTGGGACTAGCGGGAGGGCCGGCTCCTACAATGAGCAGTTCTTC | TRBJ2-1 | - | TRBD2 | TRBV11-2
CASFGTTTNYGYTF | TGTGCCAGCTTCGGGACAACTACTAACTATGGCTACACCTTC | TRBJ1-2 | - | - | TRBV19
CASSRRGRVQMNTEAFF | TGTGCCAGCAGCCGGAGGGGCAGGGTACAAATGAACACTGAAGCTTTCTTT | TRBJ1-1 | - | - | TRBV7-8
CASSAIGTRGPNTIYF | TGTGCCAGCAGTGCCATTGGGACGAGGGGTCCAAACACCATATATTTT | TRBJ1-3 | - | - | TRBV27
CSAPPTGNTEAFF | TGCAGCGCTCCACCGACAGGGAACACTGAAGCTTTCTTT | TRBJ1-1 | - | - | TRBV29-1
CASSPRDVRNTEAFF | TGTGCCAGCAGCCCGCGGGACGTTAGAAACACTGAAGCTTTCTTT | TRBJ1-1 | - | - | TRBV9
CASSLVGLALTQDNEQFF | TGTGCCAGCAGCTTAGTAGGCCTAGCCCTAACCCAGGACAATGAGCAGTTCTTC | TRBJ2-1 | few | - | TRBV11-2
CASTETGANSPLHF | TGTGCCAGCACTGAGACAGGGGCCAATTCACCCCTCCACTTT | TRBJ1-6 | - | TRBD1 | TRBV28
CASSQDRASGSEQFF | TGCGCCAGCAGCCAAGATAGGGCTAGCGGGAGTGAGCAGTTCTTC | TRBJ2-1 | few | TRBD2 | TRBV4-3
CASSMLLGTSESLDTQYF | TGTGCCAGCAGTATGCTGCTGGGGACTAGCGAGAGTCTGGATACGCAGTATTTT | TRBJ2-3 | - | TRBD2 | TRBV28
CATSDLTSSRAGEQFF | TGTGCCACCAGTGATTTGACGAGCTCCCGCGCGGGTGAGCAGTTCTTC | TRBJ2-1 | - | - | TRBV24-1
CASSQGETENTEAFF | TGTGCCAGCAGCCAAGGCGAGACAGAGAACACTGAAGCTTTCTTT | TRBJ1-1 | - | - | TRBV3-1
CASSLYSGTGETQYF | TGTGCCAGTAGTCTGTATAGCGGGACCGGGGAGACCCAGTACTTC | TRBJ2-5 | - | TRBD2 | TRBV19
CASSPHRERVNQPQHF | TGTGCCAGCAGCCCACACAGGGAACGGGTAAATCAGCCCCAGCATTTT | TRBJ1-5 | - | - | TRBV28
CAWRPAASTDTQYF | TGTGCCTGGAGACCAGCGGCTAGCACAGATACGCAGTATTTT | TRBJ2-3 | - | - | TRBV30
CASSLGDDIKGSFNQPQHF | TGTGCCAGCAGCTTAGGGGACGACATTAAGGGGAGCTTCAATCAGCCCCAGCATTTT | TRBJ1-5 | - | - | TRBV11-1
CASSLFSETDTQYF | TGTGCCAGCAGTTTATTTTCAGAAACAGATACGCAGTATTTT | TRBJ2-3 | few | - | TRBV28
CASRKALPEHGELFF | TGTGCCAGCAGGAAAGCGCTTCCAGAACACGGGGAGCTGTTTTTT | TRBJ2-2 | - | - | TRBV12-3/TRBV12-4
CASSLLGTPLESQYF | TGTGCCAGCAGCTTATTAGGGACACCCTTAGAGAGCCAGTACTTC | TRBJ2-5 | few | - | TRBV7-2
CSVARQLDGYTF | TGCAGCGTAGCCCGACAGTTAGACGGCTACACCTTC | TRBJ1-2 | few | - | TRBV29-1
CASSRFPYGYTF | TGTGCCAGCAGCCGTTTCCCGTATGGCTACACCTTC | TRBJ1-2 | - | - | TRBV7-2
CASSLDGGRVGYF | TGTGCCAGCAGCTTAGATGGAGGCAGGGTGGGGTATTTT | TRBJ2-3 | - | - | TRBV11-2
CASSSYSGSSYNEQFF | TGCGCCAGCAGCTCGTACAGCGGGAGCTCCTACAATGAGCAGTTCTTC | TRBJ2-1 | few | TRBD2 | TRBV5-1
CASSQLGATGEKETQYF | TGTGCCAGCAGCCAATTAGGCGCAACGGGGGAAAAAGAGACCCAGTACTTC | TRBJ2-5 | - | - | TRBV4-2
CASPTASGSTDTQYF | TGTGCCAGCCCAACGGCCTCGGGTAGCACAGATACGCAGTATTTT | TRBJ2-3 | - | - | TRBV5-8
CASSSNPGSRSYNEQFF | TGTGCCAGCAGTTCAAACCCCGGGAGTAGGTCCTACAATGAGCAGTTCTTC | TRBJ2-1 | few | - | TRBV6-5
CATSRDRRLAGYEQYF | TGTGCCACCAGCAGAGATCGAAGGCTAGCGGGTTACGAGCAGTACTTC | TRBJ2-7 | - | TRBD2 | TRBV15
CASISGTWWTEAFF | TGTGCCAGCATCTCAGGGACCTGGTGGACTGAAGCTTTCTTT | TRBJ1-1 | - | - | TRBV6-2/TRBV6-3
CAISESFTSGYNEQFF | TGTGCCATCAGTGAGTCTTTTACTAGCGGGTACAATGAGCAGTTCTTC | TRBJ2-1 | few | TRBD2 | TRBV10-3
CASSLARAGQGTIYF | TGTGCCAGCAGCTTAGCCCGGGCAGGGCAAGGCACCATATATTTT | TRBJ1-3 | - | - | TRBV7-2
CASSFRPYGYTF | TGTGCCAGCAGCTTTAGGCCTTATGGCTACACCTTC | TRBJ1-2 | - | - | TRBV11-2
CSVRPGQGYGYTF | TGCAGCGTTCGTCCGGGACAGGGTTATGGCTACACCTTC | TRBJ1-2 | - | TRBD1 | TRBV29-1
CSAVDRSFGTGELFF | TGCAGCGCCGTTGACCGGAGCTTCGGAACCGGGGAGCTGTTTTTT | TRBJ2-2 | few | - | TRBV29-1
CASSVDRPGGDGYTF | TGTGCCAGCAGCGTAGATCGCCCCGGCGGGGATGGCTACACCTTC | TRBJ1-2 | - | - | TRBV11-2
CASSLTGGANRNTEAFF | TGTGCCAGCAGCTTAACCGGGGGGGCAAATCGGAACACTGAAGCTTTCTTT | TRBJ1-1 | - | - | TRBV7-3
CASSGSLSPREGYNEQFF | TGTGCCAGCAGTGGATCCCTTAGCCCCCGAGAGGGCTACAATGAGCAGTTCTTC | TRBJ2-1 | - | - | TRBV6-2/TRBV6-3
CASSFSRARAFF | TGTGCCAGCAGTTTCAGCAGGGCCCGAGCTTTCTTT | TRBJ1-1 | - | - | TRBV12-3/TRBV12-4
CASSQDGHRGFRSPLHF | TGCGCCAGCAGCCAAGATGGGCACAGGGGGTTTCGGTCACCCCTCCACTTT | TRBJ1-6 | few | TRBD1 | TRBV4-3
CASIRGGTGIQPQHF | TGTGCCAGCATCAGAGGGGGGACAGGGATTCAGCCCCAGCATTTT | TRBJ1-5 | - | TRBD1 | TRBV28
CSVETGEAFF | TGCAGCGTTGAAACCGGGGAAGCTTTCTTT | TRBJ1-1 | few | - | TRBV29-1
CASSGGERSTEAFF | TGTGCCAGCAGTGGAGGGGAGAGGAGCACTGAAGCTTTCTTT | TRBJ1-1 | - | - | TRBV2
CASSSPGQGDYNEQFF | TGCGCCAGCAGTTCTCCGGGACAGGGGGACTACAATGAGCAGTTCTTC | TRBJ2-1 | many | TRBD1 | TRBV5-1
CSVDRGSPAADTQYF | TGCAGCGTTGACCGTGGAAGTCCTGCGGCAGATACGCAGTATTTT | TRBJ2-3 | many | - | TRBV29-1